This TCR beta chain was retrieved from a study of OX40 agonist ivuxolimab in advanced cancers. The wider study: Ivuxolimab doses were 0.01, 0.1, 0.3, 1.5, 3 or 10 mg/kg every 2 weeks. Antecedent anti-PD-1, anti-PD-L1 or anti-CTLA-4 therapy was permissible, with roughly 40% having received some. Study-level points and caveats: The CD4+ and CD8+ T cells in the blood had expanded clonally by week 6 at 0.1 to 3.0 mg/kg.

Clones were sequenced by immunoSEQ multiplex PCR, and TCRdb holds only the in-frame ones, with some missing. The sample lists more than 75,000 clones; 84% were seen once. V lost 4 bases, J lost 2 bases, and 4 bases stayed unmatched. This CDR3 has 14 amino acids. Germline V gene data show CDR1 as SGHRS and CDR2 as YFSETQ. Comments on this clone: The antigen is unknown.

This TCR was recovered from an adult with an advanced solid tumor such as melanoma, head and neck, liver or kidney cancer. Source: CD4+ or CD8+ T cells sorted from blood, taken in a trial of the OX40 agonist ivuxolimab. The J gene is TRBJ2-7, the V gene TRBV5-1; 9 bases are shared with TRBD1. CDR3 nucleotides: TGCGCCAGCAGCCTGGGACAGGGACCCTACGAGCAGTACTTC. Translation gives CASSLGQGPYEQYF.